The source of this T cell receptor (beta chain) is a study of CD8+CD57+ T cells in acquired aplastic anemia. Study information: Isolated CD4+ and CD8+ cells, once sorted, yielded DNA averaging roughly 3 ug.

V trimming: 6 bases; J trimming: 3 bases; junction bases outside the gene matches: 7. The V gene's germline CDR1 is MGHDK and CDR2 SYGVNS. CDR3 length: 15 amino acids. For CDR3 and TCR beta VDJ profiling, genomic DNA was the template used. TCRdb ran MiXCR on the reads and lists one entry per CDR3 protein. The data show hundreds of thousands of distinct CDR3 sequences, less than 35% seen once. For sequencing, patients were chosen who had shown expansion of CD8+CD57+ cells by flow cytometry. Findings and limits, study-wide: Comparison of patients with controls identified roughly 27 shared CD8+ CDR3 sequences.

As to this clonotype: The target antigen is unknown.

The TCR was taken from a human donor with aplastic anemia. The chain links TRBV25-1 to TRBJ2-3; 9 nucleotides align to TRBD1. Sequencing was performed on sorted CD4+, CD8+, or CD8+CD57+ T cells (not recorded which) from PBMCs. CDR3 residues: CASRATGGNTDTQYF. Here the CDR3 DNA reads TGTGCCAGCAGGGCAACAGGGGGCAATACAGATACGCAGTATTTT.